This is a list of T cell receptor beta chains from one sample in a study of beta chain features in type 1 diabetes. Some clones are missing from TCRdb's copy, which holds only in-frame ones; the method was immunoSEQ multiplex PCR. This table holds approximately 600,000 clones, over 10% found once. Input material: naive CD4+ T cells from blood. The receptor source for this set is a man younger than 45 with type 1 diabetes. CDR3s include the opening cysteine and the closing phenylalanine or tryptophan. Each record gives: CDR3 DNA, CDR3 protein, D gene, CDR3 length, clone size, J gene, V gene. D genes are given only for firm matches. A clone size is listed for some rows: how often the clone was seen (once, few, many), or a class if it is expanded.

cdr3_nt: TGCGCCAGCAGTCCCGACAGGCGCGGGACCCAGTACTTC; cdr3_aa: CASSPDRRGTQYF; d_call: -; cdr3_length: 13; clone_size: few; j_call: TRBJ2-5; v_call: TRBV5-1
cdr3_nt: TGTGCCAGCAGCTTAGTTCACTCGGCAGGGGAACTCAATGAGCAGTTCTTC; cdr3_aa: CASSLVHSAGELNEQFF; d_call: -; cdr3_length: 17; clone_size: -; j_call: TRBJ2-1; v_call: TRBV7-2
cdr3_nt: TGTGCCAGCAGCTTTGTCCCTTCCTACGAGCAGTACTTC; cdr3_aa: CASSFVPSYEQYF; d_call: -; cdr3_length: 13; clone_size: -; j_call: TRBJ2-7; v_call: TRBV7-9
cdr3_nt: TGTGCCAGCAGCTTAAATCAGGAGGGCTGGACAGGGAATGGCTACACCTTC; cdr3_aa: CASSLNQEGWTGNGYTF; d_call: TRBD1; cdr3_length: 17; clone_size: few; j_call: TRBJ1-2; v_call: TRBV7-9
cdr3_nt: TGCAGCTCGAACGAGGGGGGGAGCCAAGAGACCCAGTACTTC; cdr3_aa: CSSNEGGSQETQYF; d_call: -; cdr3_length: 14; clone_size: few; j_call: TRBJ2-5; v_call: TRBV29-1
cdr3_nt: TGCAGCGCAAGGGTGTTCGACGAGCAGTACTTC; cdr3_aa: CSARVFDEQYF; d_call: -; cdr3_length: 11; clone_size: few; j_call: TRBJ2-7; v_call: TRBV29-1
cdr3_nt: TGTGCCAGCTCACAGACCGCCGATGGCAATCAGCCCCAGCATTTT; cdr3_aa: CASSQTADGNQPQHF; d_call: -; cdr3_length: 15; clone_size: few; j_call: TRBJ1-5; v_call: TRBV18
cdr3_nt: TGTGCCAGCACCGAACGCCCGGACAATCAGCCCCAGCATTTT; cdr3_aa: CASTERPDNQPQHF; d_call: -; cdr3_length: 14; clone_size: few; j_call: TRBJ1-5; v_call: TRBV28
cdr3_nt: TGTGCCAGCAGCCCTAGGGGAAACTATGGCTACACCTTC; cdr3_aa: CASSPRGNYGYTF; d_call: -; cdr3_length: 13; clone_size: -; j_call: TRBJ1-2; v_call: TRBV13
cdr3_nt: TGCGCCAGCAGCCTCGGACAGGGAGGGGAGACCCAGTACTTC; cdr3_aa: CASSLGQGGETQYF; d_call: -; cdr3_length: 14; clone_size: -; j_call: TRBJ2-5; v_call: TRBV5-1
cdr3_nt: TGTGCCAGCAGCCGGGGACTGACTACCGATCAGCCCCAGCATTTT; cdr3_aa: CASSRGLTTDQPQHF; d_call: -; cdr3_length: 15; clone_size: few; j_call: TRBJ1-5; v_call: TRBV5-8
cdr3_nt: TGCGCCAGCAGCTTACAGGGGATGGGTAATTCACCCCTCCACTTT; cdr3_aa: CASSLQGMGNSPLHF; d_call: TRBD1; cdr3_length: 15; clone_size: -; j_call: TRBJ1-6; v_call: TRBV5-1
cdr3_nt: TGTGCCAGCTCACCAGCCGACCTCAACACTGAAGCTTTCTTT; cdr3_aa: CASSPADLNTEAFF; d_call: -; cdr3_length: 14; clone_size: -; j_call: TRBJ1-1; v_call: TRBV18
cdr3_nt: TGTGCCAGCAAGCGAGACAGGGGGCAAGATACGCAGTATTTT; cdr3_aa: CASKRDRGQDTQYF; d_call: TRBD1; cdr3_length: 14; clone_size: few; j_call: TRBJ2-3; v_call: TRBV7-2
cdr3_nt: TGTGCCTGGAGTTTGGGTGGGGGAAAGAACTATGGCTACACCTTC; cdr3_aa: CAWSLGGGKNYGYTF; d_call: -; cdr3_length: 15; clone_size: few; j_call: TRBJ1-2; v_call: TRBV30
cdr3_nt: TGTGCCAGCAGCCAGGAGGCCGAGCAGTACTTC; cdr3_aa: CASSQEAEQYF; d_call: -; cdr3_length: 11; clone_size: -; j_call: TRBJ2-7; v_call: TRBV6-6
cdr3_nt: TGTGCCAGCAGCTTAGGAATGTCGAACAATCAGCCCCAGCATTTT; cdr3_aa: CASSLGMSNNQPQHF; d_call: -; cdr3_length: 15; clone_size: few; j_call: TRBJ1-5; v_call: TRBV7-2
cdr3_nt: TGTGCCAGCAGCGGAGAGAACAGGGACCTTGAAGCTTTCTTT; cdr3_aa: CASSGENRDLEAFF; d_call: -; cdr3_length: 14; clone_size: -; j_call: TRBJ1-1; v_call: TRBV9
cdr3_nt: TGTGCTAGTGGTTTGGGAGAGGCCCCCGGGGATGAGCAGTTCTTC; cdr3_aa: CASGLGEAPGDEQFF; d_call: -; cdr3_length: 15; clone_size: -; j_call: TRBJ2-1; v_call: TRBV12-5
cdr3_nt: TGTGCCAGCTCACCCCTTAAGGACAGCCTCACAGATACGCAGTATTTT; cdr3_aa: CASSPLKDSLTDTQYF; d_call: -; cdr3_length: 16; clone_size: -; j_call: TRBJ2-3; v_call: TRBV18
cdr3_nt: TGTGCCAGCAGCTTGTTGGGTCAGCCCCAGCATTTT; cdr3_aa: CASSLLGQPQHF; d_call: -; cdr3_length: 12; clone_size: few; j_call: TRBJ1-5; v_call: TRBV7-6
cdr3_nt: TGTGCCAGTAGTCGTGGGACGGAATACAATGAGCAGTTCTTC; cdr3_aa: CASSRGTEYNEQFF; d_call: -; cdr3_length: 14; clone_size: -; j_call: TRBJ2-1; v_call: TRBV19
cdr3_nt: TGTGCCAGCAGTTACTCCGAGTGGGGCGGCTATGGCTACACCTTC; cdr3_aa: CASSYSEWGGYGYTF; d_call: -; cdr3_length: 15; clone_size: -; j_call: TRBJ1-2; v_call: TRBV6-5
cdr3_nt: TGTGCCAGTAAGGGGGGGGCCCGGGAAGAGACCCAGTACTTC; cdr3_aa: CASKGGAREETQYF; d_call: -; cdr3_length: 14; clone_size: -; j_call: TRBJ2-5; v_call: TRBV27
cdr3_nt: TGTGCCTGGAGTGGATCGGGCCTGAACACCGGGGAGCTGTTTTTT; cdr3_aa: CAWSGSGLNTGELFF; d_call: -; cdr3_length: 15; clone_size: -; j_call: TRBJ2-2; v_call: TRBV30
cdr3_nt: TGTGCCAGCAGCTCCCGGGACAGGGCCATCGGGGAGCTGTTTTTT; cdr3_aa: CASSSRDRAIGELFF; d_call: TRBD1; cdr3_length: 15; clone_size: -; j_call: TRBJ2-2; v_call: TRBV5-6
cdr3_nt: TGTGCCAGCAGCTTGGAAGGACATCCGGGGTCCTATAATTCACCCCTCCACTTT; cdr3_aa: CASSLEGHPGSYNSPLHF; d_call: -; cdr3_length: 18; clone_size: few; j_call: TRBJ1-6; v_call: TRBV5-6
cdr3_nt: TGTGCCAGCAGTTTCGGACCGGCCGGGAACATTCAGTACTTC; cdr3_aa: CASSFGPAGNIQYF; d_call: -; cdr3_length: 14; clone_size: few; j_call: TRBJ2-4; v_call: TRBV7-2
cdr3_nt: TGTGCCAGCAGTAACCCAAGGGGCGCGTCGAACACTGAAGCTTTCTTT; cdr3_aa: CASSNPRGASNTEAFF; d_call: -; cdr3_length: 16; clone_size: -; j_call: TRBJ1-1; v_call: TRBV7-9
cdr3_nt: TGTGCCAGCAGCTTTTCCCTTGCGGACTACGAGCAGTACTTC; cdr3_aa: CASSFSLADYEQYF; d_call: -; cdr3_length: 14; clone_size: -; j_call: TRBJ2-7; v_call: TRBV7-9
cdr3_nt: TGTGCCAGCAGCGCCGGACAGTTCTCTGGAAACACCATATATTTT; cdr3_aa: CASSAGQFSGNTIYF; d_call: -; cdr3_length: 15; clone_size: -; j_call: TRBJ1-3; v_call: TRBV9
cdr3_nt: TGTGCCACCGGGGGACAGGGCGAGGAGACCCAGTACTTC; cdr3_aa: CATGGQGEETQYF; d_call: TRBD1; cdr3_length: 13; clone_size: -; j_call: TRBJ2-5; v_call: TRBV6-5
cdr3_nt: TGCAGCGTTTTTTGGACAGGGGAAGGCTACACCTTC; cdr3_aa: CSVFWTGEGYTF; d_call: TRBD1; cdr3_length: 12; clone_size: few; j_call: TRBJ1-2; v_call: TRBV29-1
cdr3_nt: TGTGCCAGCAGCTTATCTACAGGGTCCTACGAGCAGTACTTC; cdr3_aa: CASSLSTGSYEQYF; d_call: -; cdr3_length: 14; clone_size: -; j_call: TRBJ2-7; v_call: TRBV11-1
cdr3_nt: TGTGCCAGCTCACCAAGACAGACGAGTTACCAAGAGACCCAGTACTTC; cdr3_aa: CASSPRQTSYQETQYF; d_call: -; cdr3_length: 16; clone_size: few; j_call: TRBJ2-5; v_call: TRBV18
cdr3_nt: TGTGCCAGCAGCTTCCGACTGTCCATGAACACTGAAGCTTTCTTT; cdr3_aa: CASSFRLSMNTEAFF; d_call: -; cdr3_length: 15; clone_size: -; j_call: TRBJ1-1; v_call: TRBV5-4
cdr3_nt: TGTGCCAGCAGCGGTCAGGGTAGGACTGAAGCTTTCTTT; cdr3_aa: CASSGQGRTEAFF; d_call: -; cdr3_length: 13; clone_size: -; j_call: TRBJ1-1; v_call: TRBV5-6
cdr3_nt: TGTGCCAGCAGTACTTCCGGGACAGGGGATTCACCCCTCCACTTT; cdr3_aa: CASSTSGTGDSPLHF; d_call: TRBD1; cdr3_length: 15; clone_size: -; j_call: TRBJ1-6; v_call: TRBV28
cdr3_nt: TGTGCCAGCAGTGTGGGACAGGGAACAGATACGCAGTATTTT; cdr3_aa: CASSVGQGTDTQYF; d_call: TRBD1; cdr3_length: 14; clone_size: -; j_call: TRBJ2-3; v_call: TRBV6-4
cdr3_nt: TGCGCCAGCAGCTTGGCGGGGGACAGCACCTACGAGCAGTACTTC; cdr3_aa: CASSLAGDSTYEQYF; d_call: -; cdr3_length: 15; clone_size: few; j_call: TRBJ2-7; v_call: TRBV5-1
cdr3_nt: TGTGCCAGCAGGGTAAGACAGGGCAGTCAGCCCCAGCATTTT; cdr3_aa: CASRVRQGSQPQHF; d_call: TRBD1; cdr3_length: 14; clone_size: few; j_call: TRBJ1-5; v_call: TRBV6-5
cdr3_nt: TGTGCCATCAGTGATGGACAGGGAGAGAATTCACCCCTCCACTTT; cdr3_aa: CAISDGQGENSPLHF; d_call: TRBD1; cdr3_length: 15; clone_size: few; j_call: TRBJ1-6; v_call: TRBV10-3
cdr3_nt: TGTGCCAGTAACCTCGACCCCAGTACCTACGAGCAGTACTTC; cdr3_aa: CASNLDPSTYEQYF; d_call: -; cdr3_length: 14; clone_size: few; j_call: TRBJ2-7; v_call: TRBV18
cdr3_nt: TGTGCCTGGAGTTTTTCGGGAAATACGCAGTATTTT; cdr3_aa: CAWSFSGNTQYF; d_call: -; cdr3_length: 12; clone_size: few; j_call: TRBJ2-3; v_call: TRBV30
cdr3_nt: TGTGCCAGCAGATTAGCAATTCGTCAGCCCCAGCATTTT; cdr3_aa: CASRLAIRQPQHF; d_call: -; cdr3_length: 13; clone_size: -; j_call: TRBJ1-5; v_call: TRBV2
cdr3_nt: TGTGCCAGCAGCTTTCGGACTAGCGGGGGCTCCTACAATGAGCAGTTCTTC; cdr3_aa: CASSFRTSGGSYNEQFF; d_call: TRBD2; cdr3_length: 17; clone_size: few; j_call: TRBJ2-1; v_call: TRBV9
cdr3_nt: TGTGCCAGCAGCAAATCGGGCTCCTACAATGAGCAGTTCTTC; cdr3_aa: CASSKSGSYNEQFF; d_call: -; cdr3_length: 14; clone_size: -; j_call: TRBJ2-1; v_call: TRBV21-1
cdr3_nt: TGCGCCAGCAGTTTACAGGGGAATCAGCCCCAGCATTTT; cdr3_aa: CASSLQGNQPQHF; d_call: TRBD1; cdr3_length: 13; clone_size: few; j_call: TRBJ1-5; v_call: TRBV5-1
cdr3_nt: TGTGCCTGGAGTATCGGCACGAACACCGGGGAGCTGTTTTTT; cdr3_aa: CAWSIGTNTGELFF; d_call: -; cdr3_length: 14; clone_size: -; j_call: TRBJ2-2; v_call: TRBV30
cdr3_nt: TGTGCCAGCAGTTTACCCCCTAGCGGGGGGGCGGACAATGAGCAGTTCTTC; cdr3_aa: CASSLPPSGGADNEQFF; d_call: TRBD2; cdr3_length: 17; clone_size: -; j_call: TRBJ2-1; v_call: TRBV28
cdr3_nt: TGCGCCAGCTCCCTTGTAGGGACGGGAAATACCGGGGAGCTGTTTTTT; cdr3_aa: CASSLVGTGNTGELFF; d_call: -; cdr3_length: 16; clone_size: -; j_call: TRBJ2-2; v_call: TRBV5-1
cdr3_nt: TGTGCCAGCAGCTGGAACTTTGGGAGGGGAGGGTACGAGCAGTACTTC; cdr3_aa: CASSWNFGRGGYEQYF; d_call: TRBD2; cdr3_length: 16; clone_size: -; j_call: TRBJ2-7; v_call: TRBV7-2
cdr3_nt: TGTGCCACCAGCAGAGTTCGGACAGAAGATGAAAAACTGTTTTTT; cdr3_aa: CATSRVRTEDEKLFF; d_call: -; cdr3_length: 15; clone_size: few; j_call: TRBJ1-4; v_call: TRBV15
cdr3_nt: TGCGCCAGCAGCCCACTCGACCAATCTTCAGGGGTTGTAACTAATGAAAAACTGTTTTTT; cdr3_aa: CASSPLDQSSGVVTNEKLFF; d_call: -; cdr3_length: 20; clone_size: -; j_call: TRBJ1-4; v_call: TRBV4-3
cdr3_nt: TGTGCCTGGAGTTGGGAGGGTTGGGCACGCGAGCAGTACTTC; cdr3_aa: CAWSWEGWAREQYF; d_call: TRBD2; cdr3_length: 14; clone_size: -; j_call: TRBJ2-7; v_call: TRBV30
cdr3_nt: TGTGCCAGCAGTAGCCCACAGGGGTCGGGTTCACCCCTCCACTTT; cdr3_aa: CASSSPQGSGSPLHF; d_call: TRBD1; cdr3_length: 15; clone_size: -; j_call: TRBJ1-6; v_call: TRBV28
cdr3_nt: TGTGCCAGCAGTTCGGGACAGGGGGTAACTGAAGCTTTCTTT; cdr3_aa: CASSSGQGVTEAFF; d_call: TRBD1; cdr3_length: 14; clone_size: -; j_call: TRBJ1-1; v_call: TRBV7-3
cdr3_nt: TGTGCCAGCAAAGAAGGTGGCTATGGCTACACCTTC; cdr3_aa: CASKEGGYGYTF; d_call: -; cdr3_length: 12; clone_size: few; j_call: TRBJ1-2; v_call: TRBV28